This T cell receptor (beta chain) derives from a study of cytomegalovirus exposure and HLA in healthy donors. Study results and limitations: Indistinguishable V segments, including TRBV6-2 and TRBV6-3, were excluded.

It was with 60 Vbeta and 13 Jbeta primers that the PCR ran. Generated by immunoSEQ multiplex PCR, the TCRdb table keeps only in-frame clones and is missing some. The sample includes more than 85,000 clones, over 60% seen only once; the top ten take around 1.3%. Details on this clone: The target antigen is unknown.

Losses at the gene ends were 5 bases for V and 5 bases for J; bases not matched to a gene: 3. The CDR3 has 13 amino acids. In germline, CDR1 is MNHNS, CDR2 SASEGT. The TCR was taken from a woman under 40 in good health and CMV-seronegative. Sequencing input: PBMCs. V is TRBV6-1 and J is TRBJ2-5, with 9 bases matching TRBD1. The CDR3 DNA reads as TGTGCCAGCAGTCCACAGGGGGCGGAGACCCAGTACTTC. Its translation: CASSPQGAETQYF.